This TCR beta chain was identified during a study of blood T cell repertoires in COVID-19. In the study overall: The United States, Italy and Spain were the sources of the acute and convalescent COVID-19 samples.

Sequencing used immunoSEQ multiplex PCR; TCRdb keeps in-frame clones, though not all of them. The table has 200,000 to 300,000 clones, about four fifths seen once. This clone was observed a few times. The CDR3 is made up of 14 amino acids. J lost 2 bases, V lost 5 bases, and 5 bases had no gene match. The V gene's germline CDR1 is LNHDA and CDR2 SQIVND (reference sequence). The source of this sequence is a woman older than 75 with COVID-19, enrolled during active disease. Sequenced: peripheral blood. The rearrangement joins TRBV19 to TRBJ2-7; TRBD1 matches 8 bases. This chain's CDR3 is CASSPPTGAYEQYF. The CDR3 DNA reads TGTGCCAGTAGTCCACCGACAGGGGCCTACGAGCAGTACTTC.